These T cell receptor beta chains were read from a single sample in a study of T cell responses to AZD1222 COVID-19 vaccine. This table comes from immunoSEQ multiplex PCR, and its TCRdb copy is limited to in-frame clones, with some not included. Seen here are about 160,000 clones, roughly nine tenths observed once, and the top ten hold about 1.1%. The source material was peripheral blood, sampled 28 days after the second AZD1222 dose. All receptors come from an adult who received the AZD1222 COVID-19 vaccine. CDR3s include the opening cysteine and the closing phenylalanine or tryptophan. The D gene is left open where the match is weak. Not every row has a clone size; where given, it reads once, few, many or a size class.

abundance	d_gene	v_gene	j_gene	CDR3nt	CDR3aa
-	-	TRBV6-5	TRBJ2-4	TGTGCCAGCAGTTACTCAATAGAAGCCAAAAACATTCAGTACTTC	CASSYSIEAKNIQYF
once	-	TRBV19	TRBJ2-3	TGTGCCAGTAGGGACCCTGGGGGAATCACAGATACGCAGTATTTT	CASRDPGGITDTQYF
-	-	TRBV11-2	TRBJ1-2	TGTGCCAGCAGCCCCGTGGGGGGCAGGTGGAACTATGGCTACACCTTC	CASSPVGGRWNYGYTF
-	-	TRBV20-1	TRBJ1-2	TGCAGTGCCCCGGGAGGCTATGGCTACACCTTC	CSAPGGYGYTF
-	TRBD1	TRBV5-1	TRBJ2-7	TGCGCCAGCAGCGTCCGGGACAGGGTCTACGAGCAGTACTTC	CASSVRDRVYEQYF
-	TRBD1	TRBV6-1	TRBJ1-6	TGTGCCAGCAGTGAAGGGACAGGGGTTTATAATTCACCCCTCCACTTT	CASSEGTGVYNSPLHF
-	TRBD1	TRBV11-2	TRBJ1-2	TGTGCCAGCAGCTTAGTCCCGGGACAGGGGGCTTTTGGCTACACCTTC	CASSLVPGQGAFGYTF
-	-	TRBV7-6	TRBJ2-1	TGTGCCAGCAGCTTAGAGGACTACAATGAGCAGTTCTTC	CASSLEDYNEQFF
-	-	TRBV6-5	TRBJ1-1	TGTGCCAGCAGTTATAGACACGACACTGAAGCTTTCTTT	CASSYRHDTEAFF
-	-	TRBV3-1/TRBV3-2	TRBJ1-6	TGTGCCAGCAGCCAACGACAGGATTCACCCCTCCACTTT	CASSQRQDSPLHF
-	TRBD1	TRBV3-1/TRBV3-2	TRBJ1-6	TGTGCCAGCAGCCAACAGGGGGGATCTTCACCCCTCCACTTT	CASSQQGGSSPLHF
once	-	TRBV4-2	TRBJ2-7	TGTGCCAGCAGCCAGAGCCTAGCCGACCGAACCTACGAGCAGTACTTC	CASSQSLADRTYEQYF
-	-	TRBV5-4	TRBJ1-1	TGTGCCAGCAGCTTGTTAAACACTGAAGCTTTCTTT	CASSLLNTEAFF
-	TRBD1	TRBV19	TRBJ1-1	TGTGCCAGTAGTAAGGACAGGGTGAGCACTGAAGCTTTCTTT	CASSKDRVSTEAFF